These T cell receptor beta chains were read from a single sample in a study of blood T cell repertoires in COVID-19. Data came from immunoSEQ multiplex PCR; TCRdb stores just in-frame clones and leaves some out. The data contain under 250,000 clones, approximately 88% of them seen just once; the ten biggest clones take up around 3%. What was sequenced was PBMCs or T cells enriched from blood (not recorded which). These receptor sequences come from a woman aged 40 to 50 who had been exposed to COVID-19. The CDR3 runs from the conserved cysteine through the conserved F or W. A D gene is named only where the DNA matches it firmly. Expanded clones get a size class; other rows say once, few or many, or leave the size out.

cdr3_length,j_call,v_call,clone_size,d_call,cdr3_aa,cdr3_nt
19,TRBJ2-1,TRBV21-1,NA,NA,CASSKEEKGTKCPYNEQFF,TGTGCCAGCAGCAAAGAGGAGAAGGGGACTAAGTGTCCCTACAATGAGCAGTTCTTC
14,TRBJ1-1,TRBV2,NA,TRBD1,CASIRQGRHTEAFF,TGTGCCAGCATTAGACAGGGGAGGCACACTGAAGCTTTCTTT
16,TRBJ2-1,TRBV4-1,NA,TRBD1,CASSQDRQGRGNEQFF,TGCGCCAGCAGCCAAGATCGACAGGGTAGGGGCAATGAGCAGTTCTTC
12,TRBJ2-7,TRBV6-5,NA,NA,CASIQIPYEQYF,TGTGCCAGCATACAGATTCCCTACGAGCAGTACTTC
13,TRBJ1-2,TRBV4-3,NA,TRBD1,CASSYGQDYGYTF,TGCGCCAGCAGTTACGGACAGGACTATGGCTACACCTTC
13,TRBJ1-1,TRBV11-2,once,TRBD1,CASSRDRGTEAFF,TGTGCCAGCAGCCGGGACAGGGGCACTGAAGCTTTCTTT
12,TRBJ1-2,TRBV28,NA,NA,CAIHRVNYGYTF,TGTGCCATACACAGGGTGAACTATGGCTACACCTTC
15,TRBJ1-2,TRBV5-1,NA,TRBD1,CASSLGQADRGGYTF,TGCGCCAGCAGCTTAGGACAGGCTGACAGGGGTGGCTACACCTTC
16,TRBJ1-5,TRBV28,once,TRBD1,CASSFLWTGSNQPQHF,TGTGCCAGCAGTTTCCTATGGACAGGGAGCAATCAGCCCCAGCATTTT
13,TRBJ2-3,TRBV9,NA,TRBD1,CASSLVDRASQYF,TGTGCCAGCAGTCTAGTGGACAGGGCGTCGCAGTATTTT
14,TRBJ1-5,TRBV6-2/TRBV6-3,NA,NA,CASSYSFVGRPQHF,TGTGCCAGCAGTTACTCGTTTGTGGGGCGGCCCCAGCATTTT
15,TRBJ1-4,TRBV6-2/TRBV6-3,NA,TRBD1,CASSYWRDRAAEVFF,TGTGCCAGCAGTTACTGGCGGGACAGGGCCGCCGAGGTGTTTTTT
14,TRBJ2-1,TRBV4-3,NA,TRBD2,CASSQSGVYGEQFF,TGCGCCAGCAGCCAGAGCGGGGTTTACGGTGAGCAGTTCTTC
15,TRBJ1-6,TRBV7-9,NA,TRBD1,CASSPQGVENSPLHF,TGTGCCAGCAGCCCCCAGGGGGTCGAAAATTCACCCCTCCACTTT
13,TRBJ2-7,TRBV2,NA,TRBD1,CASSGGDRREQYF,TGTGCCAGCAGTGGAGGGGACAGAAGGGAGCAGTACTTC
14,TRBJ2-3,TRBV30,NA,NA,CAWSRLQVPDTQYF,TGTGCCTGGAGTCGTCTTCAGGTCCCAGATACGCAGTATTTT
12,TRBJ1-1,TRBV18,NA,NA,CASSTANTEAFF,TGTGCCAGCTCAACAGCGAACACTGAAGCTTTCTTT
18,TRBJ2-4,TRBV18,NA,TRBD1,CASSSYQRQGPRGVIQYF,TGTGCCAGCTCGTCTTACCAGAGACAGGGGCCCCGTGGTGTCATTCAGTACTTC
17,TRBJ1-2,TRBV9,few,TRBD1,CASSVGGQGARVEGYTF,TGTGCCAGCAGCGTAGGGGGACAGGGGGCGCGAGTAGAAGGCTACACCTTC
14,TRBJ1-2,TRBV9,NA,NA,CASNRDTSNYGYTF,TGTGCCAGCAACCGGGACACGTCTAACTATGGCTACACCTTC
15,TRBJ1-2,TRBV7-2,few,TRBD1,CASSLVAGGNYGYTF,TGTGCCAGCAGCTTAGTTGCAGGGGGCAACTATGGCTACACCTTC
15,TRBJ1-4,TRBV28,NA,NA,CASSFLQGWDEKLFF,TGTGCCAGCAGTTTCCTTCAGGGGTGGGATGAAAAACTGTTTTTT
12,TRBJ1-2,TRBV6-5,NA,NA,CASSKRMDGYTF,TGTGCCAGCAGTAAGCGTATGGATGGCTACACCTTC
14,TRBJ1-2,TRBV28,NA,TRBD1,CASSLGQGWYGYTF,TGTGCCAGCAGTTTGGGACAGGGATGGTACGGCTACACCTTC
14,TRBJ1-1,TRBV19,once,NA,CASSLERGNTEAFF,TGTGCCAGTAGCCTTGAACGGGGGAACACTGAAGCTTTCTTT
15,TRBJ1-2,TRBV18,NA,NA,CASSPRGVANYGYTF,TGTGCCAGCTCACCACGGGGGGTGGCTAACTATGGCTACACCTTC
14,TRBJ1-5,TRBV18,NA,TRBD1,CASSAGQGVQPQHF,TGTGCCAGCTCAGCTGGACAGGGCGTTCAGCCCCAGCATTTT
13,TRBJ2-3,TRBV19,NA,NA,CASSIESTDTQYF,TGTGCCAGTAGTATCGAGAGCACAGATACGCAGTATTTT
13,TRBJ1-1,TRBV7-9,NA,NA,CASSPPMNTEAFF,TGTGCCAGCAGCCCCCCTATGAACACTGAAGCTTTCTTT
16,TRBJ2-2,TRBV9,NA,NA,CASSAHLGPNTGELFF,TGTGCCAGCAGCGCGCATCTAGGCCCGAACACCGGGGAGCTGTTTTTT
12,TRBJ2-1,TRBV6-5,NA,NA,CASRMSDGLQFF,TGTGCCAGCCGAATGTCCGATGGGCTGCAGTTCTTC
13,TRBJ2-5,TRBV7-2,NA,NA,CASSLGQQETQYF,TGTGCCAGCAGCTTAGGACAGCAAGAGACCCAGTACTTC
17,TRBJ1-1,TRBV25-1,NA,TRBD1,CASSPTGGAPMNTEAFF,TGTGCCAGCAGTCCCACAGGGGGGGCACCCATGAACACTGAAGCTTTCTTT
14,TRBJ2-7,TRBV2,NA,TRBD1,CASSPTGGGYEQYF,TGTGCCAGCAGTCCTACAGGGGGCGGCTACGAGCAGTACTTC
15,TRBJ1-3,TRBV4-3,NA,NA,CASSHTGLGGNTIYF,TGCGCCAGCAGCCATACAGGGCTCGGCGGAAACACCATATATTTT
16,TRBJ2-1,TRBV7-2,NA,NA,CASSQRGWDPHNEQFF,TGTGCCAGCAGCCAAAGGGGGTGGGACCCCCACAATGAGCAGTTCTTC
15,TRBJ2-1,TRBV7-2,NA,TRBD2,CASSSKRGGSGEQFF,TGTGCCAGCAGCAGTAAGCGGGGGGGCTCAGGTGAGCAGTTCTTC
15,TRBJ1-2,TRBV9,NA,NA,CASSAEGGYSYGYTF,TGTGCCAGCAGCGCAGAAGGAGGGTATAGCTATGGCTACACCTTC
17,TRBJ2-3,TRBV5-1,NA,NA,CASSPTIGGRGTDTQYF,TGCGCCAGCAGCCCTACAATCGGAGGGAGAGGCACAGATACGCAGTATTTT
14,TRBJ1-3,TRBV5-6,NA,TRBD1,CASSQDRTGNTIYF,TGTGCCAGCAGTCAGGACAGGACTGGAAACACCATATATTTT